This T cell receptor beta chain is from a study of T cell repertoires in cytomegalovirus infection. The V gene lost 4 bases and the J gene lost 7 bases, with 10 bases spanning the gap. Looked up from germline, CDR1 is SQVTM and CDR2 is ANQGSEA. The CDR3 sequence is 12 residues long. TCRdb recomputed calls from the reads with MiXCR, one row per CDR3 protein. Found here are around 280,000 distinct CDR3 sequences, around 10% of them singletons; the top ten hold 2.5%. The sequencing sample was made of PBMCs. The clonotype was recovered from a human donor in good health (CMV status not recorded). Some clones in this sample may be carry-over from other donors' samples. This chain joins TRBV29-1 and TRBJ2-2; D assignment may be TRBD1 or TRBD2 (6 bases each). The chain's CDR3 is CSVAGAFGELFF. For the CDR3, the DNA is TGCAGCGTTGCGGGGGCCTTCGGGGAGCTGTTTTTT.